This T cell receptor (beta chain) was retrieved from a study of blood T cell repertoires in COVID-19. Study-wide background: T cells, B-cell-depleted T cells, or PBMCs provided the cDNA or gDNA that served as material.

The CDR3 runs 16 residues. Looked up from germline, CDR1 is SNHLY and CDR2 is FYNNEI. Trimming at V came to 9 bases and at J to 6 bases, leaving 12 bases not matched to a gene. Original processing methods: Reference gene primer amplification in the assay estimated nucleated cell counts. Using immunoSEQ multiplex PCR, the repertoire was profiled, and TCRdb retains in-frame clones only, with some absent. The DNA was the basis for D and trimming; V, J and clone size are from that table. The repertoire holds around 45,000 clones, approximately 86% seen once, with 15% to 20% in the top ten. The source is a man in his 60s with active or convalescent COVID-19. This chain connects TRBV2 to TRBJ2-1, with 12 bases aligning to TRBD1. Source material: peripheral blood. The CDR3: CASNIPGQGAVNEQFF. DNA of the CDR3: TGTGCCAGTAATATACCGGGACAGGGGGCCGTCAATGAGCAGTTCTTC.